This paragraph reports one TCR beta chain. Its antigen is still unknown. The same CDR3 can be traced to other DNA sequences in this sample. The CDR3 is made up of 15 amino acids. The V and J ends lost 1 base and 2 bases, in that order; junction bases with no gene match: 0. The germline CDR1 and CDR2 sequences are MGHRA and YSYEKL. Use of 60 Vbeta and 13 Jbeta primers characterized the PCR. Libraries were prepared by immunoSEQ multiplex PCR; TCRdb keeps only in-frame clonotypes and omits some of them. This sample has around 110,000 clones, with 55% to 85% found just once. This sample is drawn from a study of cytomegalovirus exposure and HLA in healthy donors. Study results and limitations: The CMV antigen specificity of three CMV-associated chains was confirmed through in vitro analysis. A later analysis linked a missense variant in DCLRE1C to the trimming of TCR beta V and J genes. Presence/absence analyses assumed roughly uniform sequencing depth across donors, which may not hold.

Material: PBMCs. This clonotype originated in a man aged 25 to 40 in good health and CMV-seronegative. The chain couples TRBV4-1 to TRBJ2-5; 11 nucleotides align to TRBD1. The CDR3 reads CASSQGDRGQETQYF. The DNA for the CDR3 is TGCGCCAGCAGCCAAGGGGACAGGGGGCAAGAGACCCAGTACTTC.